The rows below give T cell receptor beta chains drawn from one sample of a study of T-cell reconstitution after alpha-beta-depleted transplantation in children. MiXCR, applied by TCRdb to the PCR reads, yields one record per CDR3 protein. This sample carries around 450,000 distinct CDR3 sequences, 15% to 20% of them seen once, and the ten largest clones take less than 30%. This material consisted of PBMCs, mostly from graft donor cells, taken 360 days after TCRalphabeta/CD19-depleted stem cell transplant. The source is a boy younger than two who had a stem cell transplant for Wiskott-Aldrich syndrome, so the T cells may come from the graft donor. Each CDR3 is given with its conserved first and last residue. The D gene is left open where the match is weak. Size is stated for part of the rows, as once, few or many counts, or as a class when the clone is expanded.

TRBV6-5	NA	NA	TRBJ2-2	TGTGCCAGCAGTTCCGGATACCCGTGGGAGCTGTTTTTT	CASSSGYPWELFF
TRBV11-1	NA	NA	TRBJ2-1	TGTGCCAGCAGCTTATTGGGCTCCAGGGGGAAGGGGGGCAATGAGCAGTTCTTC	CASSLLGSRGKGGNEQFF
TRBV6-1	NA	NA	TRBJ1-3	TGTGCCAGCAGAGCCCTCGGGCCTTACGGAAACACCATATATTTT	CASRALGPYGNTIYF
TRBV12-3/TRBV12-4	NA	TRBD1	TRBJ2-5	TGTGCCAGCGGGGACAGGGGAGGGGAGACCCAGTACTTC	CASGDRGGETQYF
TRBV7-2	few	TRBD1	TRBJ2-1	TGTGCCAGCAGCCCCGGGACAGGGAGGCCCCACAATGAGCAGTTCTTC	CASSPGTGRPHNEQFF
TRBV4-2	few	NA	TRBJ1-6	TGTGCCAGCAGCCAAGATGTAGGGTCTCATTCACCCCTCCACTTT	CASSQDVGSHSPLHF
TRBV6-1	NA	TRBD2	TRBJ2-1	TGTGCCAGCATTGAGGGGTTAGCGGGGGGGCGCTTAGAGCAGTTCTTC	CASIEGLAGGRLEQFF
TRBV20-1	few	TRBD1	TRBJ2-7	TGCAGTGCCCGGACAGGGGGGATTGGGTACGAGCAGTACTTC	CSARTGGIGYEQYF
TRBV20-1	NA	TRBD2	TRBJ2-1	TGCAGTGCTACCCGCATCCTAGCGGGGGGTGGGAATGAGCAGTTCTTC	CSATRILAGGGNEQFF
TRBV5-1	NA	NA	TRBJ2-2	TGCGCCAGCAGCCCATCCCCCGGGGGTCTCGGGAACACCGGGGAGCTGTTTTTT	CASSPSPGGLGNTGELFF
TRBV5-1	NA	NA	TRBJ2-5	TGCGCCAGCAGCTTGGGGCTAGCACTGAAAGAGACCCAGTACTTC	CASSLGLALKETQYF
TRBV7-9	few	TRBD2	TRBJ2-5	TGTGCCAGCATTTCTAGGACTCAGCGGGGTTCGAAAGAGACCCAGTACTTC	CASISRTQRGSKETQYF
TRBV14	few	NA	TRBJ2-7	TGTGCCAGCAGCCACCGGGGCTCCTACGAGCAGTACTTC	CASSHRGSYEQYF
TRBV4-2	few	NA	TRBJ2-7	TGTGCCAGCAGCCAGGAGCCCCGACAGACCCACGCCTACGAGCAGTACTTC	CASSQEPRQTHAYEQYF
TRBV29-1	few	TRBD2	TRBJ2-1	TGCAGCGTGACGGGTCTAGCGGGAGGGCCCTATGAGCAGTTCTTC	CSVTGLAGGPYEQFF
TRBV12-3/TRBV12-4	few	TRBD1	TRBJ2-4	TGTGCCAGCACCTTCAGGGTAGGGGGCTCATCCAAAAACATTCAGTACTTC	CASTFRVGGSSKNIQYF
TRBV25-1	few	TRBD1	TRBJ1-3	TGTGCCAGCAGTGTCTCATGGGACAGGGGTGGAAACACCATATATTTT	CASSVSWDRGGNTIYF